This T cell receptor (beta chain) derives from a study of vaccination and CD4 T cells after COVID-19. General study findings and limits: The median proportion of reactive clones detected only post-vaccination in convalescent patients was 85% to 90%.

Treatment of the sample: approximately 9-day PBMC culture with coronavirus spike peptide pools or control peptides (ViraFEST assay). An Oncomine TCR Beta short-read assay was used to sequence the DNA from cultured CD4+ T cells. TCRdb processed the PCR reads anew with MiXCR; each CDR3 protein has one entry. The table lists 10,000 to 15,000 distinct CDR3 sequences, roughly three fifths of them singletons. About this clonotype: Antigen specificity is unknown.

This receptor was taken from a human donor who had recovered from COVID-19. Sequenced: CD4+ T cells from blood, cultured in vitro.

The CDR3 bases are TGTGCCAGCAGCTCTACAGGAGATAGCAATCAGCCCCAGCATTTT. It specifies CASSSTGDSNQPQHF. The rearrangement links TRBV7-9 to TRBJ1-5; perhaps TRBD1 as D (5 bases). Germline loops: CDR1 SEHNR, CDR2 FQNEAQ (reference sequence). V shed 4 bases and J shed 0 bases, with 10 bases lying between them. The CDR3 contains 15 residues.